The 24 T cell receptor beta chains given below trace back to one sample, sequenced in a study of immune characterization of retroperitoneal liposarcoma. TCRdb reprocessed the PCR reads with MiXCR, giving one entry per CDR3 protein. The data hold around 3,000 distinct CDR3 sequences, with 40% to 50% observed a single time. The sample was tumor tissue. All receptors come from a male donor with retroperitoneal liposarcoma.

The V call is TRBV12-3 or TRBV12-4, the J call TRBJ1-2; unclear D gene. This CDR3 has 14 residues. V shed 1 base and J shed 6 bases, with 12 bases lying between them. CDR3 protein: CASSLGQETNGYTF. CDR3 sequence (DNA): TGTGCCAGCAGTTTAGGGCAGGAAACTAATGGCTACACCTTC.

The chain links TRBV6-1 to TRBJ2-1; D remains ambiguous. The CDR3 consists of 15 residues. Germline V gene data show CDR1 as MNHNS and CDR2 as SASEGT. Trimming pared 6 bases from V and 0 bases from J, leaving 12 bases between. CDR3 nucleotide sequence: TGTGCCAGCAGAAAGACTGGATTCTCCTACAATGAGCAGTTCTTC. Translation: CASRKTGFSYNEQFF.

Only one count was recorded for this clonotype. V usage is TRBV12-3 or TRBV12-4 and J usage is TRBJ2-1; D uncertain. V was clipped by 1 base and J by 0 bases, with 10 bases between them. The CDR3 runs to 16 residues. CDR3 loop: CASSLGPSSSYNEQFF. The CDR3 coding sequence is TGTGCCAGCAGTTTAGGCCCGAGTAGCTCCTACAATGAGCAGTTCTTC.

The V call is TRBV4-3, the J call TRBJ1-1; D call uncertain. The CDR3 has 14 amino acids. Deletions cut 6 bases from V and 10 bases from J, with 21 bases between. CDR1 and CDR2 from the germline V gene are LGHNA and YSLEER. The CDR3 DNA is TGCGCCAGCAGACTCGCCCCCATCTCTGGCGCAGCTTTCTTT. Its translation: CASRLAPISGAAFF.

This chain uses TRBV7-8 with TRBJ2-1; TRBD2 aligns across 10 bases. The CDR3 consists of 14 residues. The J segment lost 10 bases and the V segment lost 4 bases, leaving 7 bases of the junction unmatched. Germline CDR1 and CDR2: SGHVS and FQNEAQ. The CDR3 protein is CASSSGTSVYEQFF. The CDR3 bases are TGTGCCAGCAGCTCCGGGACTAGCGTCTACGAGCAGTTCTTC.

This clonotype was seen more than once but under ten times. CDR3 loop: CASTLFPGQGADTQYF. CDR3 bases: TGTGCCAGCACCCTTTTTCCGGGACAGGGGGCAGATACGCAGTATTTT. The chain employs TRBV6-1 and TRBJ2-3; 11 bases are a match to TRBD1. V was clipped by 7 bases and J by 4 bases; unmatched bases: 10. CDR1 is MNHNS and CDR2 is SASEGT in the germline V gene. The length of the CDR3 is 16 residues.

This chain joins TRBV12-3 or TRBV12-4 and TRBJ2-3; 7 nucleotides match TRBD2. V lost 3 bases, J lost 0 bases, and 0 bases stayed unmatched. The CDR3 has 14 residues. CDR3 region: CASSFSGSTDTQYF. The CDR3 nucleotides are TGTGCCAGCAGTTTTAGCGGGAGCACAGATACGCAGTATTTT.

V and J are TRBV6-1 and TRBJ2-3; D is possibly TRBD1 (5 bases). The V gene lost 7 bases and the J gene lost 5 bases, with 13 bases spanning the gap. The CDR3 runs 13 residues. The germline V gene encodes CDR1 MNHNS and CDR2 SASEGT. DNA of the CDR3: TGTGCCAGCACCTCACGGCAGGGAGATACGCAGTATTTT. This translates into CASTSRQGDTQYF.

The V gene is TRBV6-5, the J gene TRBJ1-2; D not certain. The germline V and J ends were trimmed by 7 bases and 7 bases, with 7 bases remaining between them. The CDR3 contains 10 residues. Germline CDR1 reads MNHEY; CDR2 reads SVGAGI. The chain's CDR3 is CASKWVGYTF. DNA for the CDR3: TGTGCCAGCAAATGGGTTGGCTACACCTTC.

This clonotype was seen only a few times. V gene TRBV6-1 combines with J gene TRBJ2-5, with TRBD2 matching over 10 bases. Germline V lookup: CDR1 MNHNS, CDR2 SASEGT. Trimming removed 3 bases from V and 5 bases from J; junction bases left unmatched: 9. CDR3 length: 16 amino acids. In DNA form, the CDR3 reads TGTGCCAGCAGTGATGTGCTAGCGGGGGCTACGGAGACCCAGTACTTC. Translation: CASSDVLAGATETQYF.

By frequency in the sample, this clonotype is large. A read error may be the cause here, since a much bigger clone is one base away. The genes are TRBV6-1 and TRBJ2-1; TRBD1 might be the D (6 bases). The germline CDR1 and CDR2 sequences are MNHNS and SASEGT. The CDR3 consists of 16 residues. V lost 2 bases to trimming and J lost 13 bases, with 24 bases between them. CDR3 DNA: TGTGCCAGCAGTGAATTTGGCAGGGGAGTCGAAGAGACCCAGTTCTTC. Its protein is CASSEFGRGVEETQFF.

V and J are TRBV6-1 and TRBJ2-2, with 11 bases that match TRBD2. The ends lost 0 bases at V and 6 bases at J; junction bases unmatched: 0. Looked up from germline, CDR1 is MNHNS and CDR2 is SASEGT. CDR3 size: 15 residues. The CDR3 DNA reads TGTGCCAGCAGTGAAGCTAGCGGGGGGGCCGGGGAGCTGTTTTTT. Protein: CASSEASGGAGELFF.

V and J are TRBV11-2 and TRBJ2-5, with 13 bases identical to TRBD2. CDR1 is SGHAT, CDR2 FQNNGV, per germline. With 5 bases clipped from V and 4 bases from J, the junction kept 7 bases outside the gene matches. CDR3 length: 16 amino acids. This chain's CDR3 is CASSRTSGSSRETQYF. DNA for the CDR3: TGTGCCAGCAGCCGGACTAGCGGGAGCTCCCGAGAGACCCAGTACTTC. The entire variable domain, with the rest obtained from reference TRBV11-2 and TRBJ2-5, is as follows: EAGVAQSPRYKIIEKRQSVAFWCNPISGHATLYWYQQILGQGPKLLIQFQNNGVVDDSQLPKDRFSAERLKGVDSTLKIQPAKLEDSAVYLCASSRTSGSSRETQYFGPGTRLLVL.

The chain combines TRBV6-1 with TRBJ2-2, with D possibly being TRBD1 (5 bases). The CDR3 loop spans 13 amino acids. CDR1 and CDR2 from the germline V gene are MNHNS and SASEGT. Trimming took 7 bases from V and 0 from J, leaving 6 bases between them. Here the CDR3 reads CASKGSNTGELFF. CDR3 coding DNA: TGTGCCAGCAAGGGGTCGAACACCGGGGAGCTGTTTTTT.

V is TRBV7-6 and J is TRBJ1-1, with TRBD1 identical over 7 bases. Germline V gene sequence: CDR1 SGHVS, CDR2 FNYEAQ. This CDR3 comprises 13 residues. V shed 7 bases, J shed 5 bases, and the junction held 7 bases outside the gene matches. CDR3 loop: CASTGQRGTEAFF. The DNA for the CDR3 is TGTGCCAGCACGGGACAGAGGGGGACTGAAGCTTTCTTT.

This clonotype is medium-sized by share. The chain combines TRBV25-1 with TRBJ2-1, with TRBD2 matching over 15 bases. The CDR3 has 18 residues. Germline CDR1 reads MGHDK; CDR2 reads SYGVNS. V shed 6 bases and J 5 bases; nucleotides not matched to a gene: 11. In DNA, the CDR3 is TGTGCCAGCAGCCCCGGGGTGGGACTAGCGGGGGGAAACAATGAGCAGTTCTTC. Translated, it gives CASSPGVGLAGGNNEQFF.

The chain combines TRBV11-3 with TRBJ2-1; 9 bases align to TRBD2. The CDR3 is 17 amino acids. Germline CDR1 reads SGHNT; CDR2 reads YENEEA. V lost 0 bases, J lost 4 bases, and 7 bases stayed unmatched. The CDR3 DNA follows: TGTGCCAGCAGCTTAGAGTGGGCTAGCGGGACGTACAATGAGCAGTTCTTC. It yields the protein CASSLEWASGTYNEQFF. Combining the CDR3 with reference TRBV11-3 and TRBJ2-1 gives the whole variable domain EAGVVQSPRYKIIEKKQPVAFWCNPISGHNTLYWYLQNLGQGPELLIRYENEEAVDDSQLPKDRFSAERLKGVDSTLKIQPAELGDSAVYLCASSLEWASGTYNEQFFGPGTRLTVL.

This clonotype is termed medium-sized. This chain connects TRBV6-1 to TRBJ2-7; perhaps TRBD1 as D (6 bases). Per germline, CDR1 MNHNS and CDR2 SASEGT. V lost 5 bases to trimming and J lost 7 bases, with 12 bases between them. CDR3 size: 12 residues. The CDR3 region is CASSKAQGEQYF. The CDR3 bases are TGTGCCAGCAGTAAGGCACAGGGTGAGCAGTACTTC.

The CDR3 reads CASSLWAGRGLNSPLHF. CDR3 bases: TGTGCCAGCAGTTTATGGGCCGGGAGGGGTCTTAATTCACCCCTCCACTTT. The rearrangement links TRBV27 to TRBJ1-6; perhaps TRBD1 as D (5 bases). Germline assignment: CDR1 MNHEY and CDR2 SMNVEV (reference sequence). Trimming stripped 1 base from V and 6 bases from J, with 16 bases between. This CDR3 spans 17 amino acids.

This clonotype came up a few times. The V call is TRBV6-1, the J call TRBJ1-5, with a weak D call TRBD1 (5 bases). Germline CDR1 MNHNS, CDR2 SASEGT. CDR3 length: 19 amino acids. Trimming cost V 7 bases and J 2 bases, with 27 bases left between them. The CDR3 sequence: CASKAPPQGAPVGNQPQHF. The CDR3 nucleotides are TGTGCCAGCAAAGCTCCCCCCCAGGGCGCCCCGGTGGGCAATCAGCCCCAGCATTTT.

The V gene is TRBV7-3, the J gene TRBJ2-1; D not certain. There are 13 residues in the CDR3. Per germline, CDR1 SGHTA and CDR2 FQGTGA. The V end lost 2 bases, the J end lost 5 bases, and 7 bases lay between the germline ends. The CDR3 DNA follows: TGTGCCAGCAGCTTATCAGGCGACAATGAGCAGTTCTTC. It specifies CASSLSGDNEQFF.

The chain carries TRBV6-5 and TRBJ1-2; the match to TRBD1 covers 8 bases. CDR3 size: 15 residues. J lost 7 bases, V lost 6 bases, and 13 bases had no gene match. CDR1 and CDR2 (germline): MNHEY, SVGAGI. The chain's CDR3 is CASRGTGTGRGGYTF. The CDR3 DNA follows: TGTGCCAGCAGAGGAACTGGGACAGGTAGAGGTGGCTACACCTTC.

The chain uses TRBV6-1 and TRBJ1-1, with D possibly matching TRBD1 (5 bases). V shed 5 bases and J shed 9 bases, with 19 bases lying between them. CDR1 MNHNS and CDR2 SASEGT come from the germline V gene. The CDR3 length is 14 residues. CDR3 in DNA: TGTGCCAGCAGTTACAGTTTTAGGGGTGGAAAAGCTTTCTTT. Amino acids: CASSYSFRGGKAFF.

The chain recombines TRBV12-3 or TRBV12-4 with TRBJ2-3; D is undetermined. The CDR3 covers 14 residues. Trimming stripped 1 base from V and 2 bases from J, with 7 bases between. CDR3 region: CASSLGPTTDTQYF. In nucleotides, the CDR3 is TGTGCCAGCAGTTTAGGGCCCACCACAGATACGCAGTATTTT.